The rows below give T cell receptor beta chains drawn from one sample of a study of cytomegalovirus exposure and HLA in healthy donors. The protocol was immunoSEQ multiplex PCR, while the TCRdb copy is restricted to in-frame clones and leaves out a portion. The profile shows approximately 86,000 clones, 85% of them singletons. The sequenced material came from PBMCs. The receptors here all came from a man aged 40-49 years in good health and CMV-seropositive. The CDR3 runs from the conserved cysteine through the conserved F or W. The order of the fields is D gene, V gene, CDR3 length, CDR3 protein. A D gene is named only where the DNA matches it firmly.

TRBD1 | TRBV5-1 | 17 | CASSSLRDRGRADTQYF
TRBD1 | TRBV2 | 14 | CASTRDRGTDTQYF
. | TRBV7-9 | 13 | CASSSVQVGTIYF
. | TRBV6-6 | 13 | CASSYLQNTEAFF
. | TRBV7-3 | 15 | CASSLTSGFFGELFF
TRBD1 | TRBV6-5 | 14 | CASGEQGARDTQYF
. | TRBV19 | 15 | CASSKSGLLYNEQFF
. | TRBV4-2 | 18 | CASSQDHLGLSSGNTIYF
. | TRBV6-1 | 13 | CASSEVIMWQGTF
. | TRBV5-4 | 15 | CASSLGGLSNTEAFF
TRBD1 | TRBV7-2 | 15 | CASSQGQLAGNTIYF
TRBD1 | TRBV28 | 15 | CASSLTGGISYEQYF